This T cell receptor (beta chain) was captured by sequencing in a study of blood T cells in healthy people across ages. Study outcomes and limitations: There was a strong correlation between TCR beta diversity and naive T cell percentage.

Germline assignment: CDR1 SGHTA and CDR2 FQGNSA. Between the trimmed V and J ends, which lost 10 bases and 4 bases, there was a span of 17 bases. The CDR3 totals 14 residues. To note about this clonotype: Its matching antigen is unknown.

PCR was performed a second time for roughly 7 to 12 cycles using a sample-barcoded 5' primer and a J-beta primer mix. TCRdb redid the calling of the 5' RACE reads with MiXCR, one entry per CDR3 protein. In the table there are roughly 1,000,000 distinct CDR3 sequences, 20% to 25% of which are singletons. These data also formed part of another study, on T cells of mothers and their children. That work states: cDNA was synthesized from all extracted RNA at roughly 1.6 ug per reaction. Each child gave about 3 million TCR beta CDR3 reads (each mother, over 10 million).

Sequenced: blood. This chain joins TRBV7-2 and TRBJ2-1; tentatively, D is TRBD2 (7 bases). The sequence came from a girl aged 2-10 years in good health. The CDR3 here is CATIGGPKYNEQFF. CDR3 bases: TGTGCCACCATCGGGGGGCCCAAGTACAATGAGCAGTTCTTC. Variable domain in full (rest from reference TRBV7-2 and TRBJ2-1): GAGVSQSPSNKVTEKGKDVELRCDPISGHTALYWYRQSLGQGLEFLIYFQGNSAPDKSGLPSDRFSAERTGGSVSTLTIQRTQQEDSAVYLCATIGGPKYNEQFFGPGTRLTVL.